These 12 T cell receptor beta chains were all obtained from the same sample, sequenced in a study of human T cells and chemical hapten exposure. Time point specified: patch test 3, about 24 weeks after DPC sensitization. Treatment: therapeutic diphenylcyclopropenone sensitization with weekly scalp DPC. MiXCR, applied by TCRdb to the RACE reads, yields one record per CDR3 protein. The table has tens of thousands of distinct CDR3 sequences, approximately 9.9% seen once; the top ten hold about 15%. Sample: whole blood, taken in connection with sensitization to the hapten diphenylcyclopropenone (DPC). These receptors came from a woman aged 40 to 50 with alopecia areata. Some clones in this sample may be carry-over from other donors' samples.

The chain recombines TRBV20-1 with TRBJ2-1; 9 bases map to TRBD2. This CDR3 region has 15 residues. Germline V gene sequence: CDR1 DFQATT, CDR2 SNEGSKA (reference sequence). Trimming removed 2 bases from V and 7 bases from J; junction bases left unmatched: 9. The CDR3 coding sequence is TGCAGTGCTAGACCGGCGGGGGGGCCCAAAAATGAGCAGTTCTTC. It codes for CSARPAGGPKNEQFF.

The chain employs TRBV6-2 or TRBV6-3 and TRBJ2-7, with D possibly TRBD2 on 5 matching bases. CDR3 length: 12 residues. Germline V gives CDR1 MNHEY, CDR2 SVGEGT. V lost 2 bases and J lost 6, with 8 bases in between. CDR3 sequence: CASSYVGGEQYF. CDR3 coding DNA: TGTGCCAGCAGTTACGTCGGAGGCGAGCAGTACTTC.

This clonotype has more than one count but fewer than ten. The chain is built from TRBV14 and TRBJ2-2; the D call may be TRBD1 or TRBD2 (5 bases each). Germline lookup yields CDR1 SGHDN and CDR2 FVKESK. There are 15 residues in the CDR3. V was pared by 0 bases and J by 4 bases, with 9 bases between. CDR3 in amino acids: CASSQDRGRTGELFF. In nucleotides, the CDR3 is TGTGCCAGCAGCCAAGATCGGGGCCGCACCGGGGAGCTGTTTTTT.

The sample holds a few counts of this clonotype. The chain couples TRBV2 to TRBJ1-2; no clear D. The germline CDR1 and CDR2 sequences are SNHLY and FYNNEI. Deletions cut 4 bases from V and 4 bases from J, with 13 bases between. This CDR3 is built from 14 residues. The CDR3 protein is CASSVARGVYGYTF. The CDR3 region has the DNA TGTGCCAGCAGTGTAGCCCGAGGTGTCTATGGCTACACCTTC. Complete variable domain (other parts from reference TRBV2 and TRBJ1-2): EPEVTQTPSHQVTQMGQEVILRCVPISNHLYFYWYRQILGQKVEFLVSFYNNEISEKSEIFDDQFSVERPDGSNFTLKIRSTKLEDSAMYFCASSVARGVYGYTFGSGTRLTVV.

Sample share makes this clonotype medium-sized. The rearrangement joins TRBV6-2 or TRBV6-3 to TRBJ2-3; D remains ambiguous. The germline V gene encodes CDR1 MNHEY and CDR2 SVGEGT. Between the trimmed V and J ends, which lost 6 bases and 3 bases, there was a span of 10 bases. This CDR3 comprises 13 residues. The CDR3 spells CASSLAETDTQYF. CDR3 in DNA: TGTGCCAGCAGCCTGGCCGAGACAGATACGCAGTATTTT.

This clonotype was counted ten times or more. The chain joins TRBV7-9 to TRBJ1-1, with D unclear. From germline, CDR1 is SEHNR and CDR2 FQNEAQ (reference sequence). V lost 0 bases to trimming and J lost 2 bases, with 10 bases between them. This CDR3 region has 15 residues. The CDR3 sequence is CASSLAAGRNTEAFF. CDR3 coding DNA: TGTGCCAGCAGCTTAGCAGCAGGTAGAAACACTGAAGCTTTCTTT.

Ten or more counts support this clonotype. V usage is TRBV20-1 and J usage is TRBJ1-1, with D unclear. The V end lost 4 bases, the J end lost 5 bases, and 20 bases lay between the germline ends. In germline, CDR1 is DFQATT, CDR2 SNEGSKA (reference sequence). CDR3 length: 15 amino acids. The CDR3 sequence is CSAIPVAPPRTEAFF. The CDR3 nucleotides are TGCAGTGCTATTCCTGTGGCCCCTCCTCGGACTGAAGCTTTCTTT.

The rearrangement uses TRBV5-4 and TRBJ2-3; the D gene is possibly TRBD2 (7 bases). V lost 3 bases and J lost 0, with 11 bases in between. Per the germline V gene, CDR1 is SGHNT and CDR2 is YYREEE (reference sequence). The CDR3 is 15 amino acids. CDR3 DNA: TGTGCCAGCAGCTCCGGGGGGACAAGCACAGATACGCAGTATTTT. Translation: CASSSGGTSTDTQYF.

V is TRBV27 and J is TRBJ1-1; TRBD1 might be the D (5 bases). CDR1 and CDR2 from the germline V gene are MNHEY and SMNVEV (reference sequence). The CDR3 is 14 amino acids. V was shortened by 8 bases and J by 6 bases, with 19 bases between the two germline ends. CDR3 DNA sequence: TGTGCCAGCCGAGGGGAGGTGGAGAGGGCTGAAGCTTTCTTT. Translating it yields CASRGEVERAEAFF.

In its sample, this clonotype was seen many times. The V and J genes are TRBV20-1 and TRBJ1-5; D unclear. Germline V lookup: CDR1 DFQATT, CDR2 SNEGSKA (reference sequence). The CDR3 has 17 amino acids. The V gene lost 1 base and the J gene lost 0 bases, with 16 bases spanning the gap. This CDR3 reads CSARAALGRNSNQPQHF. In DNA, the CDR3 is TGCAGTGCTAGAGCCGCCTTAGGCAGGAATAGCAATCAGCCCCAGCATTTT.

This clonotype has more than one count but fewer than ten. The V call is TRBV7-2, the J call TRBJ2-3; 7 bases align to TRBD1. The CDR3 covers 15 residues. The V segment lost 8 bases and the J segment 0 bases; nucleotides outside the gene matches: 8. Per germline, CDR1 SGHTA and CDR2 FQGNSA. The CDR3 DNA follows: TGTGCCAGCGGACAGGAACATTCTAGCACAGATACGCAGTATTTT. It translates to CASGQEHSSTDTQYF.

This clonotype was seen a handful of times. This chain uses TRBV7-9 with TRBJ1-1; 7 bases align to TRBD1. The CDR3 has 15 amino acids. The trim removed 4 bases at V and 5 bases at J, leaving 10 bases unmatched. Germline-derived CDR1 and CDR2 are SEHNR and FQNEAQ (reference sequence). CDR3 bases: TGTGCCAGCAGCTCTACCAGAGGGACAGATACTGAAGCTTTCTTT. Encoded protein: CASSSTRGTDTEAFF.